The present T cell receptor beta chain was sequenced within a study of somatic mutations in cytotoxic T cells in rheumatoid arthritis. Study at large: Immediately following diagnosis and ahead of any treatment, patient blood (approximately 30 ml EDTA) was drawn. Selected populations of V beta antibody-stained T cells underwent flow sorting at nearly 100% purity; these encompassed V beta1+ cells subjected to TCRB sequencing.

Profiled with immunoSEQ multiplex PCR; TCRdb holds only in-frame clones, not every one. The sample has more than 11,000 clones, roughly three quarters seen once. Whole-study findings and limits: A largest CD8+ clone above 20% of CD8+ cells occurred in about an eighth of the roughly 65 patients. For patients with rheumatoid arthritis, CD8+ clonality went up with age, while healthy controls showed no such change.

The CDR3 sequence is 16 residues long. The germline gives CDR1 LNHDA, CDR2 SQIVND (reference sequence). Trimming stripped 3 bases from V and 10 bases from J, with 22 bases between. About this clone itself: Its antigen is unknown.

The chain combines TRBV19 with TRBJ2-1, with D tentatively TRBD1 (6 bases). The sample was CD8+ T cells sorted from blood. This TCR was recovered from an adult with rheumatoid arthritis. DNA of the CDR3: TGTGCCAGTAGTATGGGGTACGGGACACTCAATCAAGAGCAGTTCTTC. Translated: CASSMGYGTLNQEQFF.